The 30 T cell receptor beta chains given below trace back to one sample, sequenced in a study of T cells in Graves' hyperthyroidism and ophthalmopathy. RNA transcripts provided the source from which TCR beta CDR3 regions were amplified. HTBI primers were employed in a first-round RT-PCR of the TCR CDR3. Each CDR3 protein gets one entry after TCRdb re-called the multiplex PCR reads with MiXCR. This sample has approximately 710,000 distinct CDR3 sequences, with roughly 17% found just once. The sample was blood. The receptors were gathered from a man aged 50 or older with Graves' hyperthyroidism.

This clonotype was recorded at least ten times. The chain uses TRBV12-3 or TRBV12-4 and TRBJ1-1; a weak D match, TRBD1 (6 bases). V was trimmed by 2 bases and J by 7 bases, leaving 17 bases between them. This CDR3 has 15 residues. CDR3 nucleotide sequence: TGTGCCAGCAGTTTACAGGGACATAACAATGGTGAAGCTTTCTTT. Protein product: CASSLQGHNNGEAFF.

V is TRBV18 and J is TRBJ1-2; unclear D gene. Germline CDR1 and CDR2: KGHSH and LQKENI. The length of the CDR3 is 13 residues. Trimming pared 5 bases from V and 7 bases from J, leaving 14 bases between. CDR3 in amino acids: CASSLQRVFGYTF. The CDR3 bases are TGTGCCAGCTCATTACAGAGGGTTTTTGGCTACACCTTC.

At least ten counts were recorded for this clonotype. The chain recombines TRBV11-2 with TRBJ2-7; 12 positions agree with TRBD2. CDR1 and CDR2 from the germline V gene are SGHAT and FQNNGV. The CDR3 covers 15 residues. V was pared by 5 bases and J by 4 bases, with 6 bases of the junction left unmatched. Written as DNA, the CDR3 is TGTGCCAGCAGCCGACTAGCGGGAGCCGCGTACGAGCAGTACTTC. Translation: CASSRLAGAAYEQYF.

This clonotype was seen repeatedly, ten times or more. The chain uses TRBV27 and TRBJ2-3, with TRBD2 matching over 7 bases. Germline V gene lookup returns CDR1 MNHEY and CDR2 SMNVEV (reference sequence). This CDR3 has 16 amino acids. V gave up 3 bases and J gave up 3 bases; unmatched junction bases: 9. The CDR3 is CASSFAPSGHTDTQYF. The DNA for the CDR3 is TGTGCCAGCAGTTTCGCGCCTAGCGGCCATACAGATACGCAGTATTTT.

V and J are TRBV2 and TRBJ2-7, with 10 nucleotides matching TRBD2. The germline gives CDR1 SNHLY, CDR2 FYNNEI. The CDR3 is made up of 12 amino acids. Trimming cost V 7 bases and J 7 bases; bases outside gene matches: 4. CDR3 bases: TGTGCCAGCAAACTAGCGGGACGTGAGCAGTACTTC. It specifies CASKLAGREQYF.

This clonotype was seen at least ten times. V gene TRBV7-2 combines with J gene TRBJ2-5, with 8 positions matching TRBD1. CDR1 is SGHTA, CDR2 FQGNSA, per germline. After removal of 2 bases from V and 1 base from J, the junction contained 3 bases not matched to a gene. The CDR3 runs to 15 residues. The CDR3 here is CASSLNRGTQETQYF. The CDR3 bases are TGTGCCAGCAGCTTAAACAGGGGGACCCAAGAGACCCAGTACTTC.

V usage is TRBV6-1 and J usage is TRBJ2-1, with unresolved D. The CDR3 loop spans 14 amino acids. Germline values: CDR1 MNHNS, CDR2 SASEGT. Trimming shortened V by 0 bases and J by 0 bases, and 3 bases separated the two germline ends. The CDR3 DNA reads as TGTGCCAGCAGTGAAGCATACTCCTACAATGAGCAGTTCTTC. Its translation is CASSEAYSYNEQFF.

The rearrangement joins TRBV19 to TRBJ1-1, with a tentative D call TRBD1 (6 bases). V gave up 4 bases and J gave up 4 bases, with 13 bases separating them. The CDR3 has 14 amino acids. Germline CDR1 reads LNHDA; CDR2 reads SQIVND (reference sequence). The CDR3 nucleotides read TGTGCCAGTAGTACCCGGGACATCAGCACTGAAGCTTTCTTT. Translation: CASSTRDISTEAFF. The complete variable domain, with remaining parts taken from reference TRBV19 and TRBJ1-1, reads DGGITQSPKYLFRKEGQNVTLSCEQNLNHDAMYWYRQDPGQGLRLIYYSQIVNDFQKGDIAEGYSVSREKKESFPLTVTSAQKNPTAFYLCASSTRDISTEAFFGQGTRLTVV.

CDR3 sequence (DNA): TGTGCCAGCAGCGTAGTCGGCGGCCCGGAGAATTTAAACGAAAAACTGTTTTTT. Amino acid sequence: CASSVVGGPENLNEKLFF. V and J are TRBV9 and TRBJ1-4, with no clear D. Germline CDR1 is SGDLS and CDR2 is YYNGEE. Trimming pared 0 bases from V and 8 bases from J, leaving 23 bases between. The CDR3 spans 18 residues.

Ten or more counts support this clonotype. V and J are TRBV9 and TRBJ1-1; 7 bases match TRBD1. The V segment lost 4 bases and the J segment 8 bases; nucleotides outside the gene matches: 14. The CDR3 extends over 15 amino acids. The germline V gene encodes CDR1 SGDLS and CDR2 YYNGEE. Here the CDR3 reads CASSRGGQPMIEAFF. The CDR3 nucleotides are TGTGCCAGCAGCCGGGGGGGACAGCCGATGATCGAAGCTTTCTTT.

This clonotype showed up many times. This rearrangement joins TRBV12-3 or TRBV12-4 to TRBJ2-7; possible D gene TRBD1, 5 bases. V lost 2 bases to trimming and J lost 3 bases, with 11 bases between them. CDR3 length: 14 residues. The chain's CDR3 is CASSLIGVGYEQYF. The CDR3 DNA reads TGTGCCAGCAGTTTAATAGGGGTCGGCTACGAGCAGTACTTC.

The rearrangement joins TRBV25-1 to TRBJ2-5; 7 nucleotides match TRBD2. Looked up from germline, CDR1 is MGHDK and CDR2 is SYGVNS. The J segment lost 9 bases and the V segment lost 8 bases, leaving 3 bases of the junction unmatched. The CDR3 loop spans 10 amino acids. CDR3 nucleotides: TGTGCCAGCTACAGCGGGGCCCAGTACTTC. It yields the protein CASYSGAQYF.

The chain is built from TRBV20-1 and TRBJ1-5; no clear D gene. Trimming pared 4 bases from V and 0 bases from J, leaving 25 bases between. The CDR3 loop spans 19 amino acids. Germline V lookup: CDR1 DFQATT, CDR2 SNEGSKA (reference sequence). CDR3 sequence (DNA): TGCAGTGCTACAGAGTTAGGTGGCCTCATTTCGAATAGCAATCAGCCCCAGCATTTT. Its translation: CSATELGGLISNSNQPQHF.

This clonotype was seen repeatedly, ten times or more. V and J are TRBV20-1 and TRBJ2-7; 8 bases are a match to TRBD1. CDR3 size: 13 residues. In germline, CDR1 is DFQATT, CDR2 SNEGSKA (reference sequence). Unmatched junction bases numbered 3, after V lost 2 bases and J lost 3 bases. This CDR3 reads CSARRTGIYEQYF. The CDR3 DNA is TGCAGTGCTAGAAGGACAGGGATCTACGAGCAGTACTTC.

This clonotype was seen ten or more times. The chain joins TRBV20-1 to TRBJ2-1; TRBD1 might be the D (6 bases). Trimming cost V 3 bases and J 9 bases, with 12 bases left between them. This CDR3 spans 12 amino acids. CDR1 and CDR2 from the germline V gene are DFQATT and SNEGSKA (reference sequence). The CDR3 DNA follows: TGCAGTGCTAGGTTCCAGGGGACTGAGCAGTTCTTC. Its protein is CSARFQGTEQFF.

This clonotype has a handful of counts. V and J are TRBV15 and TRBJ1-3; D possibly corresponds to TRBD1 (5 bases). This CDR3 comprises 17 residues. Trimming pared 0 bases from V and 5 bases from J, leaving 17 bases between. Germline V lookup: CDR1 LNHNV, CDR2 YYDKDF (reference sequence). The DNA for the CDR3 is TGTGCCACCAGCAGAGATCTGGGGGTTTTTCGCAGAAACACCATATATTTT. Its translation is CATSRDLGVFRRNTIYF.

The CDR3 nucleotides read TGCGCCAGCAGCTCAAAAACAGGGGGCATTAGCACAGATACGCAGTATTTT. Its protein is CASSSKTGGISTDTQYF. The chain couples TRBV5-1 to TRBJ2-3, with TRBD1 matching 9 bases. The CDR3 is 17 residues long. V lost 3 bases, J lost 0 bases, and 8 bases stayed unmatched. Germline loops: CDR1 SGHRS, CDR2 YFSETQ.

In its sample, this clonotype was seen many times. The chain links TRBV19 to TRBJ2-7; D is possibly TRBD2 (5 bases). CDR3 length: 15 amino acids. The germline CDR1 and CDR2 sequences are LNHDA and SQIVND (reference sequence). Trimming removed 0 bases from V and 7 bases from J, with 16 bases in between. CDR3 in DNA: TGTGCCAGTAGTATAGATCACGACCTCGGAGGTGAGCAGTACTTC. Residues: CASSIDHDLGGEQYF.

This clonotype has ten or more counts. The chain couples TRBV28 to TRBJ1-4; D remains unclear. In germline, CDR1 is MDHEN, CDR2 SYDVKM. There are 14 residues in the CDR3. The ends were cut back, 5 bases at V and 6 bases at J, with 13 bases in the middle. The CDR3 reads CASSPPGRDEKLFF. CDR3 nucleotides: TGTGCCAGCAGTCCCCCCGGGCGGGATGAAAAACTGTTTTTT. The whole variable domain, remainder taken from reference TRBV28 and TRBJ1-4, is DVKVTQSSRYLVKRTGEKVFLECVQDMDHENMFWYRQDPGLGLRLIYFSYDVKMKEKGDIPEGYSVSREKKERFSLILESASTNQTSMYLCASSPPGRDEKLFFGSGTQLSVL.

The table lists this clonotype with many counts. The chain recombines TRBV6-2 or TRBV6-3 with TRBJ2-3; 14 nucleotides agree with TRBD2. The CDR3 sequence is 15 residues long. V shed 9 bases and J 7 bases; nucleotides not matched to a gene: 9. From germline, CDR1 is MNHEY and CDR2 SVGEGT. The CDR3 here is CASTGTSGSMNTQYF. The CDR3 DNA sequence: TGTGCCAGTACCGGGACTAGCGGGAGTATGAATACGCAGTATTTT.

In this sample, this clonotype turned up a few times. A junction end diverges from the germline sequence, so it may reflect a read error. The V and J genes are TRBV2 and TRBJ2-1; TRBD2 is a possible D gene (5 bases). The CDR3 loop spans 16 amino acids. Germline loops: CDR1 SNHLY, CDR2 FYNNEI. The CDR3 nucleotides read TGTACCAGCAGTGAAGCGCGGGTAGCCTTCTACAATGAGCAGTTCTTC. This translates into CTSSEARVAFYNEQFF. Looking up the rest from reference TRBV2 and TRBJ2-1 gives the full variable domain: EPEVTQTPSHQVTQMGQEVILRCVPISNHLYFYWYRQILGQKVEFLVSFYNNEISEKSEIFDDQFSVERPDGSNFTLKIRSTKLEDSAMYFCTSSEARVAFYNEQFFGPGTRLTVL.

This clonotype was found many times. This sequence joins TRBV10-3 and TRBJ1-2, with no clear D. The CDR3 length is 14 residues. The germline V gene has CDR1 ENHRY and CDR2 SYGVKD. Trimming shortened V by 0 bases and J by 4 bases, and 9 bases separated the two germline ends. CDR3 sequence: CAISESTEPYGYTF. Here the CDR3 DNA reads TGTGCCATCAGTGAGTCAACAGAGCCCTATGGCTACACCTTC.

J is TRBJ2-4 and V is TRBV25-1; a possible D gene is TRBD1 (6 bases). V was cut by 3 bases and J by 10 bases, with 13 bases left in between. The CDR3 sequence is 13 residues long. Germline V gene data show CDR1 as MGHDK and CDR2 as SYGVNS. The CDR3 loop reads CASSEGHLTIQYF. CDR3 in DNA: TGTGCCAGCAGTGAGGGACATTTGACTATTCAGTACTTC.

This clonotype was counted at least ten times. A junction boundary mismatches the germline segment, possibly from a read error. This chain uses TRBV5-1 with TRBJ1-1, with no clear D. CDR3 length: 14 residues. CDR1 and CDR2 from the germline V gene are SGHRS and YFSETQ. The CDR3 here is CASSSRTENTEAFF. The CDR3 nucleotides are TGTGCCAGCAGTTCGAGGACGGAGAACACTGAAGCTTTCTTT.

The CDR3 region has the DNA TGTGCCAGCAGCTTAGCGCGGACGGACGAAGAGACCCAGTACTTC. It codes for CASSLARTDEETQYF. The V call is TRBV7-9, the J call TRBJ2-5; D is unclear. The germline V gene encodes CDR1 SEHNR and CDR2 FQNEAQ (reference sequence). Trimming stripped 0 bases from V and 3 bases from J, with 11 bases between. CDR3 length: 15 residues.

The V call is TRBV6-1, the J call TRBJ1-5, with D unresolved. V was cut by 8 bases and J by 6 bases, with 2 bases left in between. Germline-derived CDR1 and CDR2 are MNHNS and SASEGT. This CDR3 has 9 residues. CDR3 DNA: TGTGCCAGCTCTCAGCCCCAGCATTTT. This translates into CASSQPQHF.

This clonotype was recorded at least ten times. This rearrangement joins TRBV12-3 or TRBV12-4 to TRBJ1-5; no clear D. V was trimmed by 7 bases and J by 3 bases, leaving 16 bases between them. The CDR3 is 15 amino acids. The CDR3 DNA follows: TGTGCCAGCAACAACTTTGGACTAGACAATCAGCCCCAGCATTTT. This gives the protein CASNNFGLDNQPQHF.

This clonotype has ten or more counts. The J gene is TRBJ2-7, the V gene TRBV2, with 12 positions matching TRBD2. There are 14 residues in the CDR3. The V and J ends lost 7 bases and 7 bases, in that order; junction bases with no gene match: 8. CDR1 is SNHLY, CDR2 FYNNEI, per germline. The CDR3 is CASIGLAGLGEQYF. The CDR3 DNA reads TGTGCCAGCATAGGACTAGCGGGACTGGGGGAGCAGTACTTC.

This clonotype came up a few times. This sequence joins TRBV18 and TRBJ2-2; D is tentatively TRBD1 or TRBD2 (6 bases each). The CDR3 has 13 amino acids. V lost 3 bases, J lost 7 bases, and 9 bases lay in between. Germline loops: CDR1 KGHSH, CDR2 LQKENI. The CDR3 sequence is CASSPGGRGELFF. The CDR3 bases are TGTGCCAGCTCACCCGGGGGCCGCGGGGAGCTGTTTTTT.

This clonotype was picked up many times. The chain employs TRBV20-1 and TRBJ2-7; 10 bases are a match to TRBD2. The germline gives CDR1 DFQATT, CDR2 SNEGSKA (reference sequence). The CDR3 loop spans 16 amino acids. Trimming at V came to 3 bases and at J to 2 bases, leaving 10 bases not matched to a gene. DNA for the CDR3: TGCAGTGCTAGTTACGGCTCTAGCGGGGGTACCTACGAGCAGTACTTC. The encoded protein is CSASYGSSGGTYEQYF.